This passage covers 19 T cell receptor beta chains from one sample sequenced in a study of T cell repertoires in cytomegalovirus infection. MiXCR, run by TCRdb on the reads, gives a single entry per CDR3 protein. Here the sample spans some 500,000 distinct CDR3 sequences, 40% being singletons. These receptors lack a known antigen. The material sequenced was cultured PBMCs, taken from culture after CMV antigen stimulation. The receptor set was obtained from a human donor in good health (CMV status not recorded). Some clones in this sample may be carry-over from other donors' samples.

This clonotype was recorded a few times. The gene calls are TRBV7-8 and TRBJ2-7; the D gene is possibly TRBD2 (6 bases). The germline gives CDR1 SGHVS, CDR2 FQNEAQ. The V end lost 0 bases, the J end lost 7 bases, and 16 bases lay between the germline ends. The CDR3 contains 15 residues. The CDR3 nucleotides are TGTGCCAGCAGCTTAGCCAATAGGGGTGCGGGAGAGCAGTACTTC. The encoded protein is CASSLANRGAGEQYF.

A few counts support this clonotype. The chain is built from TRBV28 and TRBJ2-7; D might be TRBD1 (6 bases). CDR3 size: 15 residues. V shed 4 bases and J shed 2 bases, with 15 bases lying between them. The germline gives CDR1 MDHEN, CDR2 SYDVKM. CDR3 residues: CASSSATGNTYEQYF. CDR3 nucleotides: TGTGCCAGCAGTTCAGCGACAGGAAATACCTACGAGCAGTACTTC.

This clonotype was detected a few times. The gene calls are TRBV7-9 and TRBJ2-1, with unresolved D. V lost 4 bases to trimming and J lost 5 bases, with 3 bases between them. The germline V gene has CDR1 SEHNR and CDR2 FQNEAQ (reference sequence). The CDR3 consists of 11 residues. The CDR3 here is CASSWDNEQFF. The CDR3 DNA reads as TGTGCCAGCAGCTGGGACAATGAGCAGTTCTTC.

The sample holds a few counts of this clonotype. The CDR3 protein is CASSQSGRFLSNQPQHF. The CDR3 DNA reads as TGCGCCAGCAGCCAAAGCGGACGATTCCTTTCCAATCAGCCCCAGCATTTT. V gene TRBV4-1 combines with J gene TRBJ1-5; no reliable D call. The length of the CDR3 is 17 residues. The V end was cut by 2 bases, the J end by 3 bases, with 17 bases between. The germline CDR1 and CDR2 sequences are MGHRA and YSYEKL.

The chain couples TRBV29-1 to TRBJ2-2; 8 nucleotides agree with TRBD2. Germline CDR1 reads SQVTM; CDR2 reads ANQGSEA. The CDR3 loop spans 14 amino acids. The chain's CDR3 is CSTTGSGGTGELFF. CDR3 nucleotides: TGCAGTACTACCGGGAGCGGGGGCACCGGGGAGCTGTTTTTT.

V is TRBV7-2 and J is TRBJ2-7; 11 bases are a match to TRBD2. The CDR3 runs to 15 residues. CDR1 SGHTA and CDR2 FQGNSA come from the germline V gene. With 6 bases clipped from V and 3 bases from J, the junction kept 7 bases outside the gene matches. Here the CDR3 reads CASRLLAGVSYEQYF. The CDR3 DNA is TGTGCCAGCAGATTACTAGCGGGAGTGAGCTACGAGCAGTACTTC.

This clonotype was seen at least ten times. The J gene is TRBJ1-1, the V gene TRBV7-9; D might be TRBD1 (5 bases). The ends were cut back, 8 bases at V and 4 bases at J, with 11 bases in the middle. Germline V lookup: CDR1 SEHNR, CDR2 FQNEAQ (reference sequence). The CDR3 sequence is 12 residues long. CDR3 loop: CASSPGGTEAFF. As DNA, the CDR3 is TGTGCCAGCTCCCCCGGGGGCACTGAAGCTTTCTTT.

This clonotype was recorded many times. The V gene is TRBV7-2, the J gene TRBJ2-3, with TRBD2 matching 8 bases. V lost 3 bases and J lost 6; bases outside the gene matches: 8. The CDR3 has 15 residues. CDR1 SGHTA and CDR2 FQGNSA come from the germline V gene. CDR3 region: CASSFRGRTRDTQYF. CDR3 in DNA: TGTGCCAGCAGCTTCCGCGGGAGGACAAGGGATACGCAGTATTTT.

The chain links TRBV7-2 to TRBJ2-5; D could derive from TRBD1 or TRBD2 (5 bases each). Trimming pared 3 bases from V and 3 bases from J, leaving 11 bases between. The CDR3 is 14 amino acids. From germline, CDR1 is SGHTA and CDR2 FQGNSA. The CDR3 sequence is CASSFPGRKETQYF. CDR3 coding DNA: TGTGCCAGCAGCTTCCCGGGACGTAAAGAGACCCAGTACTTC.

The gene calls are TRBV7-6 and TRBJ1-1, with D possibly TRBD1 on 5 matching bases. Germline lookup yields CDR1 SGHVS and CDR2 FNYEAQ. CDR3 length equals 15 residues. Trimming pared 3 bases from V and 6 bases from J, leaving 17 bases between. In DNA form, the CDR3 reads TGTGCCAGCAGCTTCTCCTCGGGGGGAGAGGCTGAAGCTTTCTTT. Its protein is CASSFSSGGEAEAFF. Together with reference TRBV7-6 and TRBJ1-1, the CDR3 gives the full variable domain: GAGVSQSPRYKVTKRGQDVALRCDPISGHVSLYWYRQALGQGPEFLTYFNYEAQQDKSGLPNDRFSAERPEGSISTLTIQRTEQRDSAMYRCASSFSSGGEAEAFFGQGTRLTVV.

The V and J genes are TRBV7-2 and TRBJ2-3; 11 bases line up with TRBD2. Germline trimming cut 5 bases from V and 7 bases from J; bases unmatched to any gene: 8. This CDR3 has 15 residues. Germline V CDR1 and CDR2: SGHTA, FQGNSA. CDR3 in DNA: TGTGCCAGCAGCACCGCCGGGACTAGCGGTAATACGCAGTATTTT. As protein: CASSTAGTSGNTQYF.

The chain carries TRBV7-2 and TRBJ2-3; possibly TRBD2 for D (6 bases). This CDR3 region has 17 residues. CDR1 is SGHTA and CDR2 is FQGNSA in the germline V gene. V was pared by 7 bases and J by 4 bases, with 24 bases between. The CDR3 nucleotides read TGTGCCAGCACAAGCCTGGGACTGACAATATTTTCAGATACGCAGTATTTT. Amino acid sequence: CASTSLGLTIFSDTQYF.

This chain connects TRBV18 to TRBJ2-1, with 10 bases lining up with TRBD2. The junction had 13 bases not matched to a gene; V was cut back by 1 base and J by 7 bases. CDR1 KGHSH and CDR2 LQKENI come from the germline V gene. This CDR3 has 18 residues. CDR3 residues: CASSPRLAGVGRVNEQFF. The CDR3 DNA follows: TGTGCCAGCTCACCACGGCTAGCGGGAGTAGGTAGGGTGAATGAGCAGTTCTTC.

The chain carries TRBV20-1 and TRBJ2-7; no clear D gene. CDR3 length equals 14 residues. Germline values: CDR1 DFQATT, CDR2 SNEGSKA (reference sequence). V lost 0 bases, J lost 0 bases, and 9 bases lay in between. The CDR3: CSARDVEDSYEQYF. Here the CDR3 DNA reads TGCAGTGCTAGAGATGTGGAAGACTCCTACGAGCAGTACTTC.

This clonotype has only a few counts. The V and J genes are TRBV12-3 or TRBV12-4 and TRBJ1-6; 9 bases match TRBD1. The CDR3 is 14 amino acids. The V segment lost 4 bases and the J segment 10 bases; nucleotides outside the gene matches: 5. CDR3 sequence: CASSWDRAGSPLHF. The CDR3 DNA is TGTGCCAGCAGTTGGGACAGGGCGGGCTCACCCCTCCACTTT.

This clonotype occurred once. The chain links TRBV12-3 or TRBV12-4 to TRBJ2-2; TRBD1 matches at 7 bases. This CDR3 is built from 18 residues. Trimming took 5 bases from V and 0 from J; bases not matched to a gene: 12. The CDR3 loop reads CASSPSRDRPSNTGELFF. CDR3 DNA: TGTGCCAGCAGTCCCAGTCGGGACAGACCTTCGAACACCGGGGAGCTGTTTTTT.

The rearrangement joins TRBV7-9 to TRBJ2-3, with TRBD2 matching over 8 bases. Germline CDR1 reads SEHNR; CDR2 reads FQNEAQ (reference sequence). The CDR3 is 15 amino acids. Germline trimming cut 7 bases from V and 3 bases from J; bases unmatched to any gene: 9. The CDR3, as DNA: TGTGCCAGCAACCGCTTAGCGGGAAGGACAGATACGCAGTATTTT. As protein: CASNRLAGRTDTQYF.

The chain carries TRBV6-5 and TRBJ2-5; D unclear. Germline V CDR1 and CDR2: MNHEY, SVGAGI. V was pared by 3 bases and J by 7 bases, with 12 bases between. The CDR3 runs to 13 residues. This CDR3 reads CASSYSRTGTQYF. The CDR3 DNA is TGTGCCAGCAGTTATTCACGGACGGGGACCCAGTACTTC.

The CDR3 loop is CASSGGGFRDTQYF. The CDR3, as DNA: TGTGCCAGCAGTGGGGGGGGATTCAGGGATACGCAGTATTTT. J is TRBJ2-3 and V is TRBV6-1; the match to TRBD2 covers 7 bases. After removal of 4 bases from V and 6 bases from J, the junction contained 7 bases not matched to a gene. The CDR3 covers 14 residues. Germline assignment: CDR1 MNHNS and CDR2 SASEGT.